Reported below is one T cell receptor (beta chain). The antigen is not known. TCRdb's table, derived via immunoSEQ multiplex PCR, lists solely in-frame clones and lacks some. The sample contains 20,000 to 25,000 clones, roughly 92% of which appear only once. Trimming cost V 3 bases and J 0 bases; bases outside gene matches: 7. CDR1 is SGHTA, CDR2 FQGNSA, per germline. The CDR3 loop spans 17 amino acids. This specimen comes from a study of T cell repertoires and Cas9 in healthy adults. Across the whole study: Characterization of SpCas9-reactive CD4 and CD8 T cells covered multi-effector potency, cytotoxicity and lineage.

Study conclusions and caveats: In vitro, SpCas9-reactive Tregs were reported to curb effector T cell proliferation and function.

The rearrangement links TRBV7-2 to TRBJ2-7; 11 bases align to TRBD2. Sequencing used CD4+ effector T cells (CD127+, CD25-, CD137-, CD154-) from PBMCs; culture status not recorded. This sequence was found in a human donor in good health. The CDR3 loop reads CASSLASGGPVSYEQYF. CDR3 nucleotide sequence: TGTGCCAGCAGCTTGGCTAGCGGGGGGCCAGTCTCCTACGAGCAGTACTTC.